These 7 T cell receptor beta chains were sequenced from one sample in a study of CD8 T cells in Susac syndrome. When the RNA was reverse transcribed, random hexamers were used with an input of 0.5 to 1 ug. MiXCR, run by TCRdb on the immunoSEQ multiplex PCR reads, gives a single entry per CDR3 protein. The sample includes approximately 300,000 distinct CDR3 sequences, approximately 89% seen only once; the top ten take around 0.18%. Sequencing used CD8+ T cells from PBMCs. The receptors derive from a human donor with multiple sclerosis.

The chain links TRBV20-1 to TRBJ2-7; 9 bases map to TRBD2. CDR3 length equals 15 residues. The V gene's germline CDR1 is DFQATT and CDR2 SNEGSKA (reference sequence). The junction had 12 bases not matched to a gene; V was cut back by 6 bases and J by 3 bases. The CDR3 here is CSASRLAVILYEQYF. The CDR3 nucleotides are TGCAGTGCGAGCAGACTAGCGGTTATACTCTACGAGCAGTACTTC.

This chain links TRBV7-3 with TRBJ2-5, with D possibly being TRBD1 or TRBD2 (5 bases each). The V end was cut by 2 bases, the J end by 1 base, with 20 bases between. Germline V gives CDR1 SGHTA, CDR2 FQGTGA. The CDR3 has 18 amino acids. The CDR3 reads CASSLFGEGIAGQETQYF. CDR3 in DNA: TGTGCCAGCAGCTTATTCGGTGAGGGGATAGCAGGCCAAGAGACCCAGTACTTC.

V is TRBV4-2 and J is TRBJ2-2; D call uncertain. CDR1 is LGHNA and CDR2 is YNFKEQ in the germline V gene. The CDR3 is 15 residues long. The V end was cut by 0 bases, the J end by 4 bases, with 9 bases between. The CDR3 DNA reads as TGTGCCAGCAGCCAAGAGGATGGCAGCACCGGGGAGCTGTTTTTT. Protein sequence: CASSQEDGSTGELFF.

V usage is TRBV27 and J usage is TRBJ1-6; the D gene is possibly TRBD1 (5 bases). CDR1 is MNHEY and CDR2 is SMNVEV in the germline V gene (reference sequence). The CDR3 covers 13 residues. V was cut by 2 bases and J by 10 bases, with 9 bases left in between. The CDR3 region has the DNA TGTGCCAGCAGTTTAGGGGCGGACTCACCCCTCCACTTT. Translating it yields CASSLGADSPLHF.

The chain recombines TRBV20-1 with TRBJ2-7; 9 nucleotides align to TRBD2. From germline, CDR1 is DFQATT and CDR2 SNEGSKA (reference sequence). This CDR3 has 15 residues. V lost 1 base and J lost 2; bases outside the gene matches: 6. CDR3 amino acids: CSARGLAERPYEQYF. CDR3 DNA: TGCAGTGCTAGAGGACTAGCGGAGAGACCCTACGAGCAGTACTTC.

CDR3 DNA sequence: TGCAGTGCTAGTTGGGCAGGGATGTTAGGAAAACTGTTTTTT. This gives the protein CSASWAGMLGKLFF. The rearrangement links TRBV20-1 to TRBJ1-4; TRBD1 is a possible D gene (5 bases). Trimming took off 3 bases at V and 10 bases at J, with 18 bases between the two ends. The germline gives CDR1 DFQATT, CDR2 SNEGSKA (reference sequence). There are 14 residues in the CDR3.

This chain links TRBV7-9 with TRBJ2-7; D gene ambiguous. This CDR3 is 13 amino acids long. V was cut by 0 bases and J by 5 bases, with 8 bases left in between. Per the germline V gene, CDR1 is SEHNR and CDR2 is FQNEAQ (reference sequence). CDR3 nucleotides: TGTGCCAGCAGCTTAGCGATCAAGAACGAGCAGTACTTC. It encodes CASSLAIKNEQYF.